This is a list of T cell receptor beta chains from one sample in a study of graft-versus-host responses after intestinal transplantation. These receptors have no known antigen. Sequencing was performed with immunoSEQ multiplex PCR; in TCRdb, only in-frame clones are kept and a portion is missing. In the table there are about 110,000 clones, roughly 93% of which are singletons. The sequences come from unstimulated CD8+ T cells sorted from spleen or lymph node cells, collected before transplant. The receptor source for this set is a human donor who was the organ donor for an intestinal transplant. Each CDR3 is given with its conserved first and last residue. The order of the fields is D gene, V gene, clone size, J gene, CDR3 DNA, CDR3 protein. A D gene is named only where the DNA matches it firmly. Clone size is shown for a subset of rows, as once, few, many or a class of expanded clone.

d_call: TRBD1
v_call: TRBV27
clone_size: .
j_call: TRBJ1-6
cdr3_nt: TGTGCCAGCAGTTTAGGGACAGGGGCAAATTCACCCCTCCACTTT
cdr3_aa: CASSLGTGANSPLHF

d_call: TRBD1
v_call: TRBV9
clone_size: .
j_call: TRBJ1-2
cdr3_nt: TGTGCCAGCAGCCAACAGGGGATTAACTATGGCTACACCTTC
cdr3_aa: CASSQQGINYGYTF

d_call: .
v_call: TRBV10-3
clone_size: .
j_call: TRBJ2-7
cdr3_nt: TGTGCCATCAGTGGGACGGGACCCAGCTCCTACGAGCAGTACTTC
cdr3_aa: CAISGTGPSSYEQYF

d_call: TRBD1
v_call: TRBV27
clone_size: .
j_call: TRBJ1-1
cdr3_nt: TGTGCCAGCAGTACCGCACAGGGGATAAGGGCTGAAGCTTTCTTT
cdr3_aa: CASSTAQGIRAEAFF

d_call: .
v_call: TRBV28
clone_size: .
j_call: TRBJ2-2
cdr3_nt: TGTGCCACCACGACAGGGAACACCGGGGAGCTGTTTTTT
cdr3_aa: CATTTGNTGELFF

d_call: .
v_call: TRBV6-5
clone_size: .
j_call: TRBJ1-4
cdr3_nt: TGTGCCAGCAGTTACTCGGGGGAAGCAAAACTGTTTTTT
cdr3_aa: CASSYSGEAKLFF

d_call: TRBD1
v_call: TRBV5-4
clone_size: .
j_call: TRBJ1-2
cdr3_nt: TGTGCCAGCAGCTTTTTCCCGGGACAGGTCAACTATGGCTACACCTTC
cdr3_aa: CASSFFPGQVNYGYTF

d_call: .
v_call: TRBV7-9
clone_size: .
j_call: TRBJ2-5
cdr3_nt: TGTGCCAGCAGCTTCACAGGGGAGGGTTTGAATCAAGAGACCCAGTACTTC
cdr3_aa: CASSFTGEGLNQETQYF

d_call: TRBD1
v_call: TRBV27
clone_size: .
j_call: TRBJ2-5
cdr3_nt: TGTGCCAGCAGTTTCTCGGGACAGCTTACGGCCCAGTACTTC
cdr3_aa: CASSFSGQLTAQYF

d_call: TRBD2
v_call: TRBV7-9
clone_size: .
j_call: TRBJ2-3
cdr3_nt: TGTGCCAGCACCATGTTAGCGGGAGGAGATACGCAGTATTTT
cdr3_aa: CASTMLAGGDTQYF

d_call: .
v_call: TRBV10-3
clone_size: .
j_call: TRBJ2-7
cdr3_nt: TGTGCCATCAGTGACTCCTACGAGCAGTACTTC
cdr3_aa: CAISDSYEQYF

d_call: TRBD1
v_call: TRBV28
clone_size: once
j_call: TRBJ2-5
cdr3_nt: TGTGCCCGCAGCTCCCACAGGGGGCGCGAGACCCAGTACTTC
cdr3_aa: CARSSHRGRETQYF

d_call: .
v_call: TRBV27
clone_size: .
j_call: TRBJ1-5
cdr3_nt: TGTGCCAGCAGTGGAGGGGCGGGCCCCCAGCATTTT
cdr3_aa: CASSGGAGPQHF

d_call: .
v_call: TRBV6-5
clone_size: .
j_call: TRBJ2-7
cdr3_nt: TGTGCCAGCAGAACGCTAGCCTCCTACGAGCAGTACTTC
cdr3_aa: CASRTLASYEQYF

d_call: TRBD2
v_call: TRBV9
clone_size: once
j_call: TRBJ2-7
cdr3_nt: TGTGCCAGCAGCGTTGGGGGGACTAGCGGCTACGAGCAGTACTTC
cdr3_aa: CASSVGGTSGYEQYF

d_call: TRBD2
v_call: TRBV10-3
clone_size: .
j_call: TRBJ2-7
cdr3_nt: TGTGCCATCAGTGACGAAGTAGCGGGAGAGGGTTACTTC
cdr3_aa: CAISDEVAGEGYF

d_call: .
v_call: TRBV9
clone_size: .
j_call: TRBJ2-1
cdr3_nt: TGTGCCAGCTCGGCTCCAGGGGCGGGGCTAGGGGGGCCATACAATGAGCAGTTCTTC
cdr3_aa: CASSAPGAGLGGPYNEQFF

d_call: TRBD2
v_call: TRBV6-1
clone_size: .
j_call: TRBJ2-7
cdr3_nt: TGTGCCAGCAGTGAAGTTCTCGGGCAGCGGGATACCTACGAGCAGTACTTC
cdr3_aa: CASSEVLGQRDTYEQYF

d_call: TRBD1
v_call: TRBV28
clone_size: .
j_call: TRBJ1-2
cdr3_nt: TGTGCCAGCAGACACTCAGGGGGTACTAACTATGGCTACACCTTC
cdr3_aa: CASRHSGGTNYGYTF

d_call: .
v_call: TRBV11-2
clone_size: .
j_call: TRBJ2-2
cdr3_nt: TGTGCCAGCAGCTTTGGCACCGGGGAGCTGTTTTTT
cdr3_aa: CASSFGTGELFF

d_call: TRBD2
v_call: TRBV4-2
clone_size: .
j_call: TRBJ2-7
cdr3_nt: TGTGCCAGCAGCCAAGCTAGCGGCACCTACGAGCAGTACTTC
cdr3_aa: CASSQASGTYEQYF

d_call: .
v_call: TRBV6-5
clone_size: .
j_call: TRBJ1-4
cdr3_nt: TGTGCCAGCAGCTTACCCGAGGGAACTAATGAAAAACTGTTTTTT
cdr3_aa: CASSLPEGTNEKLFF

d_call: TRBD2
v_call: TRBV27
clone_size: .
j_call: TRBJ2-7
cdr3_nt: TGTGCCAGCAGTCCCGGGACTAGCGGGGCTTACGAGCAGTACTTC
cdr3_aa: CASSPGTSGAYEQYF

d_call: .
v_call: TRBV2
clone_size: .
j_call: TRBJ2-7
cdr3_nt: TGTGCCAGCGATCGAAGGGCTTTCTCCTCCTACGAGCAGTACTTC
cdr3_aa: CASDRRAFSSYEQYF

d_call: .
v_call: TRBV5-1
clone_size: .
j_call: TRBJ2-1
cdr3_nt: TGCGCCAGCAGCTTGTACGCGGGTGGCTCCTACAATGAGCAGTTCTTC
cdr3_aa: CASSLYAGGSYNEQFF

d_call: .
v_call: TRBV2
clone_size: .
j_call: TRBJ2-1
cdr3_nt: TGTGCCAGCAGTTTGGGGACCTACTACAATGAGCAGTTCTTC
cdr3_aa: CASSLGTYYNEQFF

d_call: .
v_call: TRBV6-4
clone_size: .
j_call: TRBJ1-3
cdr3_nt: TGTGCCAGAGCAATGGCCCCCCTACAGCGTCCTGGAAACACCATATATTTT
cdr3_aa: CARAMAPLQRPGNTIYF

d_call: .
v_call: TRBV7-9
clone_size: .
j_call: TRBJ1-1
cdr3_nt: TGTGCCAGCAGCTTAGCGGGCAGGGAGAACACTGAAGCTTTCTTT
cdr3_aa: CASSLAGRENTEAFF

d_call: .
v_call: TRBV27
clone_size: .
j_call: TRBJ2-7
cdr3_nt: TGTGCCAGCAAGCGTGGGGCTGGGGAGCAGTACTTC
cdr3_aa: CASKRGAGEQYF

d_call: .
v_call: TRBV7-9
clone_size: .
j_call: TRBJ2-3
cdr3_nt: TGTGCCAGCAGCTTAAAATGTTGCACAGATACGCAGTATTTT
cdr3_aa: CASSLKCCTDTQYF

d_call: TRBD1
v_call: TRBV19
clone_size: once
j_call: TRBJ1-1
cdr3_nt: TGTGCCAGTAGTCCGGGGACAGGAGGAAACACTGAAGCTTTCTTT
cdr3_aa: CASSPGTGGNTEAFF

d_call: TRBD2
v_call: TRBV11-2
clone_size: .
j_call: TRBJ2-7
cdr3_nt: TGTGCCAGCAGCTTAGGGACTAGCGGCTACGAGCAGTACTTC
cdr3_aa: CASSLGTSGYEQYF